Listed below are T cell receptor beta chains from one sample, sequenced in a study of blood T cell repertoires in COVID-19. Sequencing was performed with immunoSEQ multiplex PCR; in TCRdb, only in-frame clones are kept and a portion is missing. This sample carries about 160,000 clones, more than 80% of them seen once, and the ten largest clones take 11%. Sequenced input: peripheral blood. These receptors came from a human donor in a cohort sampled during active COVID-19. Both conserved end residues are part of each CDR3. D genes are given only for firm matches. Clone sizes are given selectively: once, few, many, or a class where the clone is expanded.

cdr3_nt	cdr3_aa	d_call	v_call	j_call	clone_size
TGTGCCATCAGTGATATGGGACTAGCGGGCTCCAATGAGCAGTTCTTC	CAISDMGLAGSNEQFF	TRBD2	TRBV10-3	TRBJ2-1	-
TGTGCCAGCAGTTTATCGAGAGTGAGACAGGCTGGGAACACTGAAGCTTTCTTT	CASSLSRVRQAGNTEAFF	-	TRBV27	TRBJ1-1	-
TGTGCCAGTTCGACAGCAGTAAAGGGTGGCTACACCTTC	CASSTAVKGGYTF	-	TRBV12-3/TRBV12-4	TRBJ1-2	-
TGCGCCAGCAGCTTAGGACAGGGAGGGACTGAAGCTTTCTTT	CASSLGQGGTEAFF	TRBD1	TRBV5-1	TRBJ1-1	-
TGTGCCAGCAGCTTAGAAGGGACTAGCCCCCATGAGCAGTTCTTC	CASSLEGTSPHEQFF	TRBD2	TRBV7-6	TRBJ2-1	-
TGTGCCACCAGCAGAGATCGGTCGACTAGCGTCGGAGCCAAAAACATTCAGTACTTC	CATSRDRSTSVGAKNIQYF	TRBD2	TRBV15	TRBJ2-4	-
TGTGCCACCAGCGCCGGGACAGTCCAAGAGACCCAGTACTTC	CATSAGTVQETQYF	TRBD1	TRBV24-1	TRBJ2-5	-
TGTGCCAGCAGCCAAGTATTACAGCCGAACACTGAAGCTTTCTTT	CASSQVLQPNTEAFF	-	TRBV3-1/TRBV3-2	TRBJ1-1	-
TGTGCCAGCAGCCGCCACAGGGTCGGGGAAAATCAGCCCCAGCATTTT	CASSRHRVGENQPQHF	-	TRBV7-9	TRBJ1-5	-
TGTGCCAGCAGCCCATCTAGGGGCGGACAAGAGACCCAGTACTTC	CASSPSRGGQETQYF	-	TRBV7-2	TRBJ2-5	once
TGTGCCAGCAGCTCTAGACTAGAGAGCACAGATACGCAGTATTTT	CASSSRLESTDTQYF	-	TRBV7-9	TRBJ2-3	-
TGTGCCAGCAGTCGTCGGGAGGGGGCAATGTCGAACACTGAAGCTTTCTTT	CASSRREGAMSNTEAFF	TRBD1	TRBV27	TRBJ1-1	-
TGTGCCAGCAGCCAAGACAGGGGAAATGGCTACACCTTC	CASSQDRGNGYTF	-	TRBV3-1/TRBV3-2	TRBJ1-2	-
TGTGCCTGGAGTGCAGGTTCGAATCAGCCCCAGCATTTT	CAWSAGSNQPQHF	-	TRBV30	TRBJ1-5	-
TGTGCCAGCAGTTTCACCGGGACAGGGGGCTATGGCTACACCTTC	CASSFTGTGGYGYTF	TRBD1	TRBV6-6	TRBJ1-2	-
TGCGCCAGCAGCCAAGATCGACTCATGAACACTGAAGCTTTCTTT	CASSQDRLMNTEAFF	-	TRBV4-3	TRBJ1-1	-
TGTGCCAGCAGCTTAGGGGGGGAGGCGAGGTTGGAGACCCAGTACTTC	CASSLGGEARLETQYF	-	TRBV7-2	TRBJ2-5	-
TGCAGCGTTGCTCGGTTCGACAGGGGGGGGTCCTACAATGAGCAGTTCTTC	CSVARFDRGGSYNEQFF	TRBD1	TRBV29-1	TRBJ2-1	-
TGCGCCAGCAGCCTCAGGGCAGGGGGAACTAATGAAAAACTGTTTTTT	CASSLRAGGTNEKLFF	TRBD1	TRBV4-1	TRBJ1-4	-
TGTGCCAGGCGGACAGGGGCCCTCAGCTCCTATAATTCACCCCTCCACTTT	CARRTGALSSYNSPLHF	TRBD1	TRBV3-1/TRBV3-2	TRBJ1-6	few
TGCGCCAGCGGTTGGGATGACAGGGGCTTTTCTGGCTACACCTTC	CASGWDDRGFSGYTF	TRBD1	TRBV5-1	TRBJ1-2	once
TGTGCCAGCTGCAGTGACAGGGTGGGCTATGGCTACACCTTC	CASCSDRVGYGYTF	TRBD1	TRBV6-5	TRBJ1-2	-
TGCGCCAGCAGCCAAGAGTCAGGACAGGGGGCAGGCGGGGAGCTGTTTTTT	CASSQESGQGAGGELFF	TRBD1	TRBV4-1	TRBJ2-2	medium-sized
TGTGCCAGCAGCCAGGGCCAGATCCTTCGGAACTATGGCTACACCTTC	CASSQGQILRNYGYTF	-	TRBV3-1/TRBV3-2	TRBJ1-2	few
TGCGCCAGCAGCCAAGATCGAACAGGGCATAATTCACCCCTCCACTTT	CASSQDRTGHNSPLHF	-	TRBV4-3	TRBJ1-6	few
TGTGCCAGCAGTCAGGCGGGAGGGCAGCCCTTCGAGCAGTACTTC	CASSQAGGQPFEQYF	TRBD2	TRBV6-5	TRBJ2-7	-
TGTGCCAGTCAAACAGCGGGTCGGCACAATGAGCAGTTCTTC	CASQTAGRHNEQFF	-	TRBV19	TRBJ2-1	-
TGTGCCAGCAGCCCCTGGACTAGCGGGAGGGCTTCGAACACCGGGGAGCTGTTTTTT	CASSPWTSGRASNTGELFF	TRBD2	TRBV7-3	TRBJ2-2	-
TGTGCCAGCAGCTTCTCAGGGTATACCTCCTACGAGCAGTACTTC	CASSFSGYTSYEQYF	-	TRBV7-2	TRBJ2-7	-
TGTGCCAGCAGCGTAAGGGCGGGCGGTACCGAAGAGACCCAGTACTTC	CASSVRAGGTEETQYF	-	TRBV9	TRBJ2-5	-
TGTGCCAGCAGTGAAAGCGGGGTGGTGTCCGGGGAGCTGTTTTTT	CASSESGVVSGELFF	TRBD2	TRBV25-1	TRBJ2-2	-
TGTGCCAGCAGTAGGGACAGGGAATCAGATACGCAGTATTTT	CASSRDRESDTQYF	TRBD1	TRBV6-5	TRBJ2-3	-
TGCAGTGCTAGTGCGGACAGCGGGACCCAAGAGACCCAGTACTTC	CSASADSGTQETQYF	-	TRBV20-1	TRBJ2-5	-
TGTGCCAGCGAAGGAGCCGACCTCAGCTCTGGAAACACCATATATTTT	CASEGADLSSGNTIYF	-	TRBV28	TRBJ1-3	once
TGTGCCAGCAGTCCCGCTAATGAAAAACTGTTTTTT	CASSPANEKLFF	-	TRBV28	TRBJ1-4	few